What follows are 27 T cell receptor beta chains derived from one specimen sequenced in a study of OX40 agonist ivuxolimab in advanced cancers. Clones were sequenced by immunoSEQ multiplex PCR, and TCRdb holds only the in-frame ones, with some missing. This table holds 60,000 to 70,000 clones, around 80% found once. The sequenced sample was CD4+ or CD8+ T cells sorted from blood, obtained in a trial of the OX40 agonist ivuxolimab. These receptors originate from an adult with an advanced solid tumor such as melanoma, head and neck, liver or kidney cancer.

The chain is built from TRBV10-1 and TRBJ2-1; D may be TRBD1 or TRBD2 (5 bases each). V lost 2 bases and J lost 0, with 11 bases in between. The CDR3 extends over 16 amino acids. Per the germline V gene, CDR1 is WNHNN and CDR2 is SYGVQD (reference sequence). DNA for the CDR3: TGCGCCAGCAGTGAGATGTACGGGGCCTCCTACAATGAGCAGTTCTTC. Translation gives CASSEMYGASYNEQFF.

Written as DNA, the CDR3 is TGTGCCAGCAGCTTGGCCGGGCGCTACGGTGAAAAACTGTTTTTT. The encoded protein is CASSLAGRYGEKLFF. V gene TRBV5-6 combines with J gene TRBJ1-4, with no clear D. The CDR3 consists of 15 residues. Trimming took 0 bases from V and 7 from J, leaving 13 bases between them. Germline values: CDR1 SGHDT, CDR2 YYEEEE. The entire variable domain, with the rest obtained from reference TRBV5-6 and TRBJ1-4, is as follows: DAGVTQSPTHLIKTRGQQVTLRCSPKSGHDTVSWYQQALGQGPQFIFQYYEEEERQRGNFPDRFSGHQFPNYSSELNVNALLLGDSALYLCASSLAGRYGEKLFFGSGTQLSVL.

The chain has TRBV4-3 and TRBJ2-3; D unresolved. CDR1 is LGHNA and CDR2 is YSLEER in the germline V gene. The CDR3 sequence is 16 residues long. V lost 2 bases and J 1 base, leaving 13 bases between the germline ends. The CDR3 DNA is TGCGCCAGCAGCCAAAAGGTAGATTTGGGCACAGATACGCAGTATTTT. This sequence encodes CASSQKVDLGTDTQYF.

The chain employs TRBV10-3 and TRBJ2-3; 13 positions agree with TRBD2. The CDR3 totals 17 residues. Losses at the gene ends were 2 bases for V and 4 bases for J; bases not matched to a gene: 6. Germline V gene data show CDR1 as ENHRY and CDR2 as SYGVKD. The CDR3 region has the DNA TGTGCCATCAGTGAGAGACCACTAGCGGGAGGGGCAGATACGCAGTATTTT. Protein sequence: CAISERPLAGGADTQYF.

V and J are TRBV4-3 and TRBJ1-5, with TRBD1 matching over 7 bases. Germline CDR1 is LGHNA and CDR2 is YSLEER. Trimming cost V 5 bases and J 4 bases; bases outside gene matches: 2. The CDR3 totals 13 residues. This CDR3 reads CASSWDRNQPQHF. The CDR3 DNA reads TGCGCCAGCAGCTGGGACAGAAATCAGCCCCAGCATTTT.

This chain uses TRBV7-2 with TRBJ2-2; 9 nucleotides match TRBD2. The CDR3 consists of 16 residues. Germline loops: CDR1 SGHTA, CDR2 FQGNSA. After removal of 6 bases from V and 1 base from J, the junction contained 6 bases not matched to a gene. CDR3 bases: TGTGCCAGCAGGCGTTCTAGCGGGGAGAACACCGGGGAGCTGTTTTTT. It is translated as CASRRSSGENTGELFF.

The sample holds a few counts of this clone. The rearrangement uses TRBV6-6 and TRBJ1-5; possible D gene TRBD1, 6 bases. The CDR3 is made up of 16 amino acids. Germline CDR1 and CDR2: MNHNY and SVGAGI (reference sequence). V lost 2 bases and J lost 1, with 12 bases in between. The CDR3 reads CASSYQAGVSNQPQHF. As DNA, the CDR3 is TGTGCCAGCAGTTACCAGGCAGGGGTGAGCAATCAGCCCCAGCATTTT.

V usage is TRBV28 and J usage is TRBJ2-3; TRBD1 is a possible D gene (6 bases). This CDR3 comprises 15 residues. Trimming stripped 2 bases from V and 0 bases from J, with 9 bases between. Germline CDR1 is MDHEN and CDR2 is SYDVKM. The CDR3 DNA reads TGTGCCAGCAGTTTACGGCAGGGGAGCACAGATACGCAGTATTTT. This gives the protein CASSLRQGSTDTQYF.

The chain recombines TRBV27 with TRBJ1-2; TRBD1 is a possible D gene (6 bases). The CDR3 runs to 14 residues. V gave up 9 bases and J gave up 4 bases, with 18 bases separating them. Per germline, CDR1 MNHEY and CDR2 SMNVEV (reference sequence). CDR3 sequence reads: CASWGAGAGYGYTF. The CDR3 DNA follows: TGTGCCAGTTGGGGGGCAGGGGCTGGCTATGGCTACACCTTC.

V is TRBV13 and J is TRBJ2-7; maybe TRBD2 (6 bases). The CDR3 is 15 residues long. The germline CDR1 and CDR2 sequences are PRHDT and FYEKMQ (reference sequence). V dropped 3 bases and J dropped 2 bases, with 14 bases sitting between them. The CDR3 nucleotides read TGTGCCAGCAGCTTTGGGGGGTCAAAGACCTACGAGCAGTACTTC. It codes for CASSFGGSKTYEQYF.

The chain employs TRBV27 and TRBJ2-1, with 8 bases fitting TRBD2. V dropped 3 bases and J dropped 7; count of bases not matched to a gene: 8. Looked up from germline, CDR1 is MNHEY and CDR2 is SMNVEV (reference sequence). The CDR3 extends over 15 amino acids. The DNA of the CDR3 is TGTGCCAGCAGTTTTTGGGGACTAGAGAGTAATGAGCAGTTCTTC. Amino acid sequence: CASSFWGLESNEQFF.

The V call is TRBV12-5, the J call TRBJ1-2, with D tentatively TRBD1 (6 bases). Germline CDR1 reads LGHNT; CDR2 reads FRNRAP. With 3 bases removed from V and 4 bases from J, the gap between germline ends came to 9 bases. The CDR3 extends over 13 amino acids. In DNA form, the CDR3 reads TGTGCTAGTGGTTTAGAGGGGGGCTATGGCTACACCTTC. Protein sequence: CASGLEGGYGYTF. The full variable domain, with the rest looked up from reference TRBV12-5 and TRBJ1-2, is DARVTQTPRHKVTEMGQEVTMRCQPILGHNTVFWYRQTMMQGLELLAYFRNRAPLDDSGMPKDRFSAEMPDATLATLKIQPSEPRDSAVYFCASGLEGGYGYTFGSGTRLTVV.

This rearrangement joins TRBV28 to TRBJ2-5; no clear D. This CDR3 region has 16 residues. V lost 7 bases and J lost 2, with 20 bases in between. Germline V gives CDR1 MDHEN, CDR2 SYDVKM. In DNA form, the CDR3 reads TGTGCCAGCAATACCAACTACAGAGGACCACAAGAGACCCAGTACTTC. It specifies CASNTNYRGPQETQYF.

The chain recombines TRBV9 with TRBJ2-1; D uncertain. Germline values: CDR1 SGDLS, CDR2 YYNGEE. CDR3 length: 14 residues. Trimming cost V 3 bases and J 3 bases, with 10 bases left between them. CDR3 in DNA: TGTGCCAGCAGCGAAGGGTTATTCTACAATGAGCAGTTCTTC. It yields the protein CASSEGLFYNEQFF.

Here the CDR3 reads CAISSGQKEKLFF. In nucleotides, the CDR3 is TGTGCCATCAGCTCAGGACAGAAAGAAAAACTGTTTTTT. The chain uses TRBV10-3 and TRBJ1-4; maybe TRBD1 (6 bases). Germline V gene data show CDR1 as ENHRY and CDR2 as SYGVKD. CDR3 length: 13 residues. V was shortened by 6 bases and J by 8 bases, with 13 bases between the two germline ends.

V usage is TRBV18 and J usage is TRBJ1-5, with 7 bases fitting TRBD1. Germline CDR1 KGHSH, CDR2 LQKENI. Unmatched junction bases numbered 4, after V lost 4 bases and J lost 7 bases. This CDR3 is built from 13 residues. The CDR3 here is CASSLDRSQPQHF. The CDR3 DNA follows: TGTGCCAGCTCACTGGACAGGTCACAGCCCCAGCATTTT.

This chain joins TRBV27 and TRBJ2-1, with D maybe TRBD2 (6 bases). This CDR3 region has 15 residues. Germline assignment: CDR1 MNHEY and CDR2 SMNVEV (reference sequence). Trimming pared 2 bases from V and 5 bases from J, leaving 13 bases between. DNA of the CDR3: TGTGCCAGCAGTTTAATCGCGGGACCGGACAATGAGCAGTTCTTC. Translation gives CASSLIAGPDNEQFF.

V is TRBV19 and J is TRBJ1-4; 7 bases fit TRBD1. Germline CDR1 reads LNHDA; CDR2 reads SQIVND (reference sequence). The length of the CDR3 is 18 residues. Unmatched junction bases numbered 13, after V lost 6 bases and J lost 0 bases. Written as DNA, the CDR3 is TGTGCCAGTAGCGTGAGGGGGCCCGGGGCCACAACTAATGAAAAACTGTTTTTT. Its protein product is CASSVRGPGATTNEKLFF.

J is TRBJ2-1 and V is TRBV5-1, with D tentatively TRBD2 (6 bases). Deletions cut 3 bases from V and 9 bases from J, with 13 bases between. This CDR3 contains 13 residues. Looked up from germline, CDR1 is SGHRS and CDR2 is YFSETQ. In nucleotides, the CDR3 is TGCGCCAGCAGCTCCGCGGGGAGGAGTGAGCAGTTCTTC. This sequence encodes CASSSAGRSEQFF.

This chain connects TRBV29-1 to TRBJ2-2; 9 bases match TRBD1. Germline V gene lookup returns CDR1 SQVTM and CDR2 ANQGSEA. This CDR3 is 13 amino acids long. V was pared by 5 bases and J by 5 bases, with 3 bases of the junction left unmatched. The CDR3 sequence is CSVSGQGTGELFF. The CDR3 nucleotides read TGCAGCGTTTCGGGACAGGGAACCGGGGAGCTGTTTTTT.

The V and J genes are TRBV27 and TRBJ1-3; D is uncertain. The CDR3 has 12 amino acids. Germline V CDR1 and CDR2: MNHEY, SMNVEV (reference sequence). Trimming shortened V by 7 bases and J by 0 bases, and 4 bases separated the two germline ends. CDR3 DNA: TGTGCCAGCATTTCCTCTGGAAACACCATATATTTT. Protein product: CASISSGNTIYF.

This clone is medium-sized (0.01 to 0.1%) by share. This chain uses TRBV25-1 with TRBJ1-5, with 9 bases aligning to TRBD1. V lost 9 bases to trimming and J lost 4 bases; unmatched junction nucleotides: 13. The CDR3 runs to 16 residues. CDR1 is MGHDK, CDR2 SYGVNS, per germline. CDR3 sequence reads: CARGTGSISRNQPQHF. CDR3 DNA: TGTGCCAGAGGGACAGGGAGTATATCGAGGAATCAGCCCCAGCATTTT.

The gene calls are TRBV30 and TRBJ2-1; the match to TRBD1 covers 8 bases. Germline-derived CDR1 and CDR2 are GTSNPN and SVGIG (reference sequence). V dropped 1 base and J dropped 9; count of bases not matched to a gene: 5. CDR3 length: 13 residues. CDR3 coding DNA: TGTGCCTGGAGTGAGGACAGGGCGCTTGAGCAGTTCTTC. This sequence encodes CAWSEDRALEQFF.

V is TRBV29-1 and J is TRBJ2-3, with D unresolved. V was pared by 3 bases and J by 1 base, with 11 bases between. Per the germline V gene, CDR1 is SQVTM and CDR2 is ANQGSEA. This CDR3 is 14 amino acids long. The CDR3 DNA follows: TGCAGCGTTGAGGCTCCCACGGGCACAGATACGCAGTATTTT. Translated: CSVEAPTGTDTQYF.

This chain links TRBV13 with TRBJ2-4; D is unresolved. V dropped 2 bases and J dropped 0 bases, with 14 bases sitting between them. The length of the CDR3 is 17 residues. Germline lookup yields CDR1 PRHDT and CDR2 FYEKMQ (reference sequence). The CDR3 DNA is TGTGCCAGCAGCTTAACGGGCCCATACCTAGCCAAAAACATTCAGTACTTC. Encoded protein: CASSLTGPYLAKNIQYF.

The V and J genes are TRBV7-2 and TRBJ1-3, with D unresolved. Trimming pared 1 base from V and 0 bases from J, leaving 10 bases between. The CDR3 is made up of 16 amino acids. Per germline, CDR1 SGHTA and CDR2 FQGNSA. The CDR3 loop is CASSLGQVNSGNTIYF. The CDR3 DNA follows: TGTGCCAGCAGCTTAGGGCAGGTTAACTCTGGAAACACCATATATTTT.

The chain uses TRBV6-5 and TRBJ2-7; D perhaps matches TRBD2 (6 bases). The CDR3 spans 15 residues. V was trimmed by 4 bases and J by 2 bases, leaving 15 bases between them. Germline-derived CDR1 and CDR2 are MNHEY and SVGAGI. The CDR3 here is CASSSSGGSAYEQYF. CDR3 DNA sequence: TGTGCCAGCAGTTCGTCCGGGGGATCTGCCTACGAGCAGTACTTC.